Following are 15 T cell receptor beta chains from one sample sequenced in a study of cytomegalovirus exposure and HLA in healthy donors. The PCR had 60 Vbeta and 13 Jbeta primers. The data were produced by immunoSEQ multiplex PCR, yet TCRdb's version contains in-frame clones alone and is incomplete. The table lists some 270,000 clones, around 90% of them singletons. The sample taken for sequencing was PBMCs. The receptor set was obtained from a girl under 10 years old in good health and CMV-seronegative.

The chain links TRBV7-8 to TRBJ2-1; the match to TRBD1 covers 8 bases. With V trimmed by 9 bases and J by 4 bases, 8 bases remained unmatched. The CDR3 is 14 residues long. Germline assignment: CDR1 SGHVS and CDR2 FQNEAQ. The CDR3 loop reads CASTRDRGYNEQFF. As DNA, the CDR3 is TGTGCCAGTACCCGTGACAGGGGATACAATGAGCAGTTCTTC.

This sequence joins TRBV5-4 and TRBJ1-1; 9 nucleotides match TRBD1. In germline, CDR1 is SGHNT, CDR2 YYREEE (reference sequence). The CDR3 runs 14 residues. Unmatched junction bases numbered 6, after V lost 5 bases and J lost 4 bases. The CDR3 loop is CASSYRGQSTEAFF. CDR3 DNA: TGTGCCAGCAGTTACAGGGGGCAGTCCACTGAAGCTTTCTTT.

This clone appeared once. The chain links TRBV2 to TRBJ2-3; D call uncertain. The germline gives CDR1 SNHLY, CDR2 FYNNEI. The ends were cut back, 7 bases at V and 0 bases at J, with 17 bases in the middle. The CDR3 contains 16 residues. The CDR3 here is CASTEQVASSTDTQYF. The CDR3 DNA reads TGTGCCAGCACCGAGCAGGTGGCGTCTAGCACAGATACGCAGTATTTT. The variable domain in full, completed from reference TRBV2 and TRBJ2-3, reads EPEVTQTPSHQVTQMGQEVILRCVPISNHLYFYWYRQILGQKVEFLVSFYNNEISEKSEIFDDQFSVERPDGSNFTLKIRSTKLEDSAMYFCASTEQVASSTDTQYFGPGTRLTVL.

The chain uses TRBV29-1 and TRBJ1-4; a weak D match, TRBD1 (6 bases). With 6 bases removed from V and 1 base from J, the gap between germline ends came to 15 bases. Germline CDR1 SQVTM, CDR2 ANQGSEA. CDR3 length equals 15 residues. The CDR3 sequence: CSVQTARGTNEKLFF. The CDR3 DNA is TGCAGCGTCCAGACAGCCAGGGGAACTAATGAAAAACTGTTTTTT.

The gene calls are TRBV10-2 and TRBJ2-1; 10 positions agree with TRBD2. The V and J ends lost 0 bases and 6 bases, in that order; junction bases with no gene match: 2. In germline, CDR1 is WSHSY, CDR2 SAAADI. CDR3 length: 15 residues. CDR3: CASSESSGRGNEQFF. The CDR3 DNA is TGCGCCAGCAGTGAGTCCAGCGGGAGGGGCAATGAGCAGTTCTTC.

This clone was detected once. V and J are TRBV6-5 and TRBJ2-7, with TRBD1 matching over 7 bases. The V gene's germline CDR1 is MNHEY and CDR2 SVGAGI. There are 14 residues in the CDR3. The trim removed 0 bases at V and 1 base at J, leaving 0 bases unmatched. The CDR3 here is CASSYSDRSYEQYF. The CDR3 region has the DNA TGTGCCAGCAGTTACTCGGACAGGTCCTACGAGCAGTACTTC.

V is TRBV5-6 and J is TRBJ2-7; TRBD2 might be the D (6 bases). V lost 0 bases and J 6 bases, leaving 10 bases between the germline ends. The germline V gene has CDR1 SGHDT and CDR2 YYEEEE. This CDR3 comprises 13 residues. The CDR3 reads CASSLGVGGEQYF. CDR3 nucleotide sequence: TGTGCCAGCAGCTTGGGGGTCGGGGGCGAGCAGTACTTC.

The rearrangement links TRBV2 to TRBJ1-5, with D possibly TRBD1 on 5 matching bases. Germline lookup yields CDR1 SNHLY and CDR2 FYNNEI. The CDR3 contains 15 residues. Trimming pared 3 bases from V and 3 bases from J, leaving 12 bases between. CDR3 in DNA: TGTGCCAGCAGTGAGGGGCAGGCGCCCAATCAGCCCCAGCATTTT. Amino acid sequence: CASSEGQAPNQPQHF.

This clone was observed once. Within the sample, other DNA sequences also encode this same CDR3. The rearrangement links TRBV6-5 to TRBJ2-5; TRBD2 matches at 13 bases. The CDR3 runs 16 residues. The ends lost 0 bases at V and 5 bases at J; junction bases unmatched: 3. Germline V gene lookup returns CDR1 MNHEY and CDR2 SVGAGI. Here the CDR3 DNA reads TGTGCCAGCAGTTACTCACTAGCGGGGGGGCAGGAGACCCAGTACTTC. Translating gives CASSYSLAGGQETQYF.

In nucleotides, the CDR3 is TGTGCCAGCAGTTACCCCGAGGGTCGGAGCTACACCTTC. This sequence encodes CASSYPEGRSYTF. The V gene is TRBV6-6, the J gene TRBJ1-2; no reliable D call. Trimming cost V 2 bases and J 9 bases, with 13 bases left between them. Germline assignment: CDR1 MNHNY and CDR2 SVGAGI (reference sequence). The CDR3 runs to 13 residues.

This rearrangement joins TRBV29-1 to TRBJ2-7, with 9 positions matching TRBD2. With V trimmed by 2 bases and J by 5 bases, 7 bases remained unmatched. This CDR3 comprises 14 residues. The germline V gene has CDR1 SQVTM and CDR2 ANQGSEA. DNA of the CDR3: TGCAGCGTTGAACCCGGAGCGGGAGGAAACGAGCAGTACTTC. Translation: CSVEPGAGGNEQYF.

The V gene is TRBV5-4, the J gene TRBJ1-2, with a weak D call TRBD1 (5 bases). This CDR3 is built from 15 residues. V lost 0 bases and J lost 3, with 12 bases in between. CDR1 is SGHNT and CDR2 is YYREEE in the germline V gene (reference sequence). The CDR3 is CASSLAGRGYYGYTF. The CDR3 nucleotides read TGTGCCAGCAGCTTGGCGGGGAGGGGCTACTATGGCTACACCTTC.

This sequence joins TRBV18 and TRBJ1-3; TRBD1 agrees at 9 bases. The CDR3 spans 19 residues. Germline loops: CDR1 KGHSH, CDR2 LQKENI. The V and J ends lost 4 bases and 4 bases, in that order; junction bases with no gene match: 17. In DNA, the CDR3 is TGTGCCAGCTCACTGGTTCCCGGGACAGGGACCTTGTGGGGAAACACCATATATTTT. Translation gives CASSLVPGTGTLWGNTIYF. The full variable domain, in which reference TRBV18 and TRBJ1-3 provide the parts outside the CDR3, is NAGVMQNPRHLVRRRGQEARLRCSPMKGHSHVYWYRQLPEEGLKFMVYLQKENIIDESGMPKERFSAEFPKEGPSILRIQQVVRGDSAAYFCASSLVPGTGTLWGNTIYFGEGSWLTVV.

This clone was detected once. V usage is TRBV2 and J usage is TRBJ2-1; D gene unclear. The V and J ends lost 6 bases and 1 base respectively, with 10 bases between them. Germline CDR1 is SNHLY and CDR2 is FYNNEI. The CDR3 is made up of 14 amino acids. The CDR3 sequence: CASSATQSYNEQFF. The CDR3 DNA follows: TGTGCCAGCAGCGCCACCCAGTCCTACAATGAGCAGTTCTTC.

The chain carries TRBV27 and TRBJ1-1, with a tentative D call TRBD1 (6 bases). CDR1 is MNHEY, CDR2 SMNVEV, per germline (reference sequence). The CDR3 sequence is 14 residues long. Trimming shortened V by 4 bases and J by 0 bases, and 9 bases separated the two germline ends. In nucleotides, the CDR3 is TGTGCCAGCAGTTACGACAGGTTGAACACTGAAGCTTTCTTT. The encoded protein is CASSYDRLNTEAFF.